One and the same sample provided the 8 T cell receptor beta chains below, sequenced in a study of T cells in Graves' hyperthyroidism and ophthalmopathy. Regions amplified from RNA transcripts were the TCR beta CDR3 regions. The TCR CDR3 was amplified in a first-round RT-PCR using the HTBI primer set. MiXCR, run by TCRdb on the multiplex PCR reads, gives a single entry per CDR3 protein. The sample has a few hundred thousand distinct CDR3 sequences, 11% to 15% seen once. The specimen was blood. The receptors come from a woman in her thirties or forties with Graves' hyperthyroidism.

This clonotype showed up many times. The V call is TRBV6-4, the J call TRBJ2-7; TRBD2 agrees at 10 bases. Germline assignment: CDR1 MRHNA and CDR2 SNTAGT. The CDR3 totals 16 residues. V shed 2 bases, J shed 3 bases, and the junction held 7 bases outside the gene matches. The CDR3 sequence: CASSDSEREGVYEQYF. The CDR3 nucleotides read TGTGCCAGCAGTGACAGCGAGCGGGAGGGCGTCTACGAGCAGTACTTC.

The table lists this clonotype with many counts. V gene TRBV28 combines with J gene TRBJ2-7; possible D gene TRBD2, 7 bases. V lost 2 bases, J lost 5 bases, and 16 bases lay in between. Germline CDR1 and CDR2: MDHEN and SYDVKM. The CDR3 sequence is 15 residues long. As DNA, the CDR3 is TGTGCCAGCAGTTTAGGGTTCGGGGGGCTTGACGAGCAGTACTTC. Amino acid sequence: CASSLGFGGLDEQYF.

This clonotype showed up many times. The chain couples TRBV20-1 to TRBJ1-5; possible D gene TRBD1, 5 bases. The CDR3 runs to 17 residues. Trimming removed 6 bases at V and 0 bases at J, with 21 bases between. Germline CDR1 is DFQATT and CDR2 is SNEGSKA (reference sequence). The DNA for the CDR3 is TGCAGTGCACAACCGTCGACAGATCCATATAGCAATCAGCCCCAGCATTTT. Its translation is CSAQPSTDPYSNQPQHF.

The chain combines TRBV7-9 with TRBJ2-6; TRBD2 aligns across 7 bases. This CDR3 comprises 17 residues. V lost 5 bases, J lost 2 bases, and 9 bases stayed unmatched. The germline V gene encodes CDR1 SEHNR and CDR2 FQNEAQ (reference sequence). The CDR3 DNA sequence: TGTGCCAGCAGCCACCCGGGGGGTTCGACTGGGGCCAACGTCCTGACTTTC. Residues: CASSHPGGSTGANVLTF.

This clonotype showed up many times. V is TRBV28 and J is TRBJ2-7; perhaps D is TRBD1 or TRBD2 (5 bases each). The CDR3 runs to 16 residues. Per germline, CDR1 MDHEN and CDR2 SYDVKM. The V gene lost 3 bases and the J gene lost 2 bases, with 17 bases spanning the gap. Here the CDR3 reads CASSLWNRDQPYEQYF. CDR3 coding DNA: TGTGCCAGCAGTTTGTGGAACCGGGACCAGCCCTACGAGCAGTACTTC.

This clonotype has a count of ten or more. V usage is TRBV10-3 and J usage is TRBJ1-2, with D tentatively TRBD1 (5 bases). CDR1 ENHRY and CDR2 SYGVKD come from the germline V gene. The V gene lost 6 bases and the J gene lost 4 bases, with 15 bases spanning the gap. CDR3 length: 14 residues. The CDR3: CAISARDSSYGYTF. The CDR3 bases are TGTGCCATCAGCGCTAGGGACTCCTCCTATGGCTACACCTTC.

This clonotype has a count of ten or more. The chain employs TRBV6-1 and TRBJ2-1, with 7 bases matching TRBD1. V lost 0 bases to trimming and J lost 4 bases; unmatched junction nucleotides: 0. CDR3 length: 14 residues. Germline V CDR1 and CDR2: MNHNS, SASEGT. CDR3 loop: CASSEAGQYNEQFF. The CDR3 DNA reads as TGTGCCAGCAGTGAAGCGGGACAGTACAATGAGCAGTTCTTC.

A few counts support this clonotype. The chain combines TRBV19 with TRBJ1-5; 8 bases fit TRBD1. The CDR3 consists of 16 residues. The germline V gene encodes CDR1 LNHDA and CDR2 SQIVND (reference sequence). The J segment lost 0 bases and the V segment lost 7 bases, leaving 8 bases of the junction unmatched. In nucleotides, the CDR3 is TGTGCCAGTACCAGGGGGCAGACGGATAGCAATCAGCCCCAGCATTTT. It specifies CASTRGQTDSNQPQHF.